The rows below give T cell receptor beta chains drawn from one sample of a study of shared clonotypes between healthy human individuals. Sequencing used immunoSEQ multiplex PCR; TCRdb keeps in-frame clones, though not all of them. Among 1 million to 1.3 million clones, about four fifths were seen once, and the ten largest hold 0.6% to 0.7%. The sequencing sample was made of memory CD4+ T cells from PBMCs. The receptors come from a man aged 18 to 29 in good health. Some clones in this sample may be carry-over from other donors' samples. Each CDR3 is given with its conserved first and last residue. A D gene is named only where the DNA matches it firmly. A row's size may be missing; if present it is once, few, many or a size class.

d_call,j_call,v_call,clone_size,cdr3_nt,cdr3_aa
TRBD1,TRBJ1-5,TRBV18,-,TGTGCCAGCTCACCAGCCGGGACAGATAGCAATCAGCCCCAGCATTTT,CASSPAGTDSNQPQHF
-,TRBJ2-7,TRBV7-9,-,TGTGCCAGCAGCTTAGGCCGGGGACACGAGCAGTACTTC,CASSLGRGHEQYF
-,TRBJ2-4,TRBV7-2,-,TGTGCCAGCAGCTCTGGGGCCCGGGCCACAGGGATTCAGTACTTC,CASSSGARATGIQYF
-,TRBJ1-2,TRBV28,few,TGTGCCAGCATAAACGTTAAGCCGAATGGCGGCTACACCTTC,CASINVKPNGGYTF
-,TRBJ2-3,TRBV5-1,-,TGCGCCAGCAGCTTGGGGCAGGGCCCAAGCACAGATACGCAGTATTTT,CASSLGQGPSTDTQYF
TRBD1,TRBJ2-1,TRBV6-5,-,TGTGCCAGCAGACGAGACAGGGGGCGTGTGAATGAGCAGTTCTTC,CASRRDRGRVNEQFF
TRBD1,TRBJ2-1,TRBV6-1,-,TGTGCCAGCAGTGAAGACAGGGGCTACAATGAGCAGTTCTTC,CASSEDRGYNEQFF
-,TRBJ1-5,TRBV19,once,TGTGCCAGTAGTATTCACCGGGGTGGTAATCAGCCCCAGCATTTT,CASSIHRGGNQPQHF
-,TRBJ2-2,TRBV7-6,few,TGTGCCAGCAGCTTAGCCCCACTCGGGACATCGGGCACCGGGGAGCTGTTTTTT,CASSLAPLGTSGTGELFF
-,TRBJ2-5,TRBV2,once,TGTGCCAGCAGTGAAGTTAATATGAAAGAGACCCAGTACTTC,CASSEVNMKETQYF
-,TRBJ1-2,TRBV28,-,TGTGCCAGCAGTTTTCGGGCAGGGGTGGGAGGCTACACCTTC,CASSFRAGVGGYTF
TRBD2,TRBJ2-1,TRBV2,few,TGTGCCAGCAGTGAGACTAGCGGGAGTTGGGATGAGCAGTTCTTC,CASSETSGSWDEQFF
-,TRBJ2-7,TRBV5-1,-,TGCGCCAGCAGCTTGGGGCCCCAACAGGGATCCTACGAGCAGTACTTC,CASSLGPQQGSYEQYF
-,TRBJ1-2,TRBV7-2,-,TGTGCCAGCAGCACCCATGGCATCGGTGGGGGCTACACCTTC,CASSTHGIGGGYTF
-,TRBJ1-2,TRBV27,-,TGTGCCAGCAGTGGGGGTAACCTTTTCGGCTACACCTTC,CASSGGNLFGYTF
TRBD2,TRBJ2-1,TRBV5-1,once,TGCGCCAGCAGCCACGGGACTAGCGGGCAAAATGAGCAGTTCTTC,CASSHGTSGQNEQFF
-,TRBJ1-4,TRBV29-1,-,TGCAGCGCGGGACTAGGACAGTCTGAAAAACTGTTTTTT,CSAGLGQSEKLFF
TRBD1,TRBJ2-1,TRBV5-4,-,TGTGCCAGCAGCGAGGGGACAGGGGGCTACAATGAGCAGTTCTTC,CASSEGTGGYNEQFF
TRBD2,TRBJ2-7,TRBV11-2,-,TGTGCCAGCAGCCGTTCGGGAGCGGGAGAGCCCTACGAGCAGTACTTC,CASSRSGAGEPYEQYF
-,TRBJ2-2,TRBV6-1,-,TGTGCCAGCAGCCCATGGAGAGGACAGACCGGGGAGCTGTTTTTT,CASSPWRGQTGELFF
TRBD1,TRBJ2-4,TRBV28,-,TGTGCCAGCAGTCCCGGGACAGTTAAGAGCATTCAGTACTTC,CASSPGTVKSIQYF
-,TRBJ2-3,TRBV5-4,-,TGTGCCAGCAGCCCCGGGATCGGGCCTCTAGATACGCAGTATTTT,CASSPGIGPLDTQYF
TRBD1,TRBJ1-2,TRBV30,-,TGTGCCTGCCAGGGGGACAGGGGCTTCTTCGGCTACACCTTC,CACQGDRGFFGYTF
-,TRBJ1-4,TRBV4-3,-,TGCGCCAGCAGCCAGCAGGGGAACAAAAATGAAAAACTGTTTTTT,CASSQQGNKNEKLFF
TRBD2,TRBJ2-7,TRBV6-6,-,TGTGCCAGCAGTTATCTAGCGGGAGCCTACGAGCAGTACTTC,CASSYLAGAYEQYF
TRBD1,TRBJ1-2,TRBV18,-,TGTGCCAGCTACGGACAGGGGGCAAACCATGGCTACACCTTC,CASYGQGANHGYTF
TRBD2,TRBJ2-7,TRBV27,-,TGTGCCAGCGCATCTCCCCTTACTCAGGGACTAGCGGGAATCTTCGAGCAGTACTTC,CASASPLTQGLAGIFEQYF
TRBD1,TRBJ2-7,TRBV5-1,-,TGCGCCAGCAGCTTGGGGGAACCCCCGACAGGGGTACGACGCGAGCAGTACTTC,CASSLGEPPTGVRREQYF
-,TRBJ2-3,TRBV13,once,TGTGCCAGCAGCCCCGGCGGGAAGGGTTACACAGATACGCAGTATTTT,CASSPGGKGYTDTQYF
-,TRBJ2-3,TRBV29-1,-,TGCAGCGTTTCGCCCATCGTTGGGGCGAGGACAGATACGCAGTATTTT,CSVSPIVGARTDTQYF
-,TRBJ2-1,TRBV25-1,-,TGTGCCAGCAGTGCCACCCTTGGCCTCAATGAGCAGTTCTTC,CASSATLGLNEQFF
-,TRBJ1-3,TRBV7-2,-,TGTGCCAGCAGCACGGGTTACGGAAACACCATATATTTT,CASSTGYGNTIYF
TRBD2,TRBJ2-7,TRBV4-1,-,TGCGCCAGCAGCCCAGAGGGGAGAAGGACTAGCGGGACCTACGAGCAGTACTTC,CASSPEGRRTSGTYEQYF
-,TRBJ1-2,TRBV7-9,few,TGTGCCAGCAGCCAGAATACAGGGAGCTATGGCTACACCTTC,CASSQNTGSYGYTF
-,TRBJ2-1,TRBV7-8,-,TGTGCCAGCAGCTTAGGACGGACCTCCTACAATGAGCAGTTCTTC,CASSLGRTSYNEQFF
-,TRBJ1-3,TRBV27,-,TGTGCCAGCAGTTTACAGGGGAAAGGCTCTGGAAACACCATATATTTT,CASSLQGKGSGNTIYF
-,TRBJ2-2,TRBV5-1,many,TGCGCCAGCAGCGTGGTTAGGTCGTGGGAGCTGTTTTTT,CASSVVRSWELFF
-,TRBJ2-6,TRBV2,-,TGTGCCAGCCGATCTGGGGCCAACGTCCTGACTTTC,CASRSGANVLTF
-,TRBJ1-1,TRBV4-2,-,TGTGCCAGCAGCGCCCGAGGTGGGACCTCGGGAACTGAAGCTTTCTTT,CASSARGGTSGTEAFF
TRBD1,TRBJ1-5,TRBV5-5,-,TGTGCCAGCAGCTTTGGACAGGGCCCCTATAGCAATCAGCCCCAGCATTTT,CASSFGQGPYSNQPQHF
TRBD1,TRBJ1-1,TRBV18,-,TGTGCCAGCTCACAAAAAGTTCCGGGACAGGGAAGGGACACTGAAGCTTTCTTT,CASSQKVPGQGRDTEAFF